The 30 T cell receptor beta chains in this list originate from one sample, sequenced in a study of graft-versus-host responses after intestinal transplantation. The antigens of these receptors remain unknown. Here immunoSEQ multiplex PCR was the method, and the copy in TCRdb shows in-frame clones only, minus some. The table includes more than 70,000 clones, 80% to 95% detected once. The sequencing here drew on unstimulated CD8+ T cells sorted from spleen or lymph node cells, taken before transplant. The receptor set was obtained from a human donor who was the organ donor for an intestinal transplant.

The sample holds one count of this clone. The chain links TRBV5-1 to TRBJ1-1, with 8 bases lining up with TRBD1. Germline CDR1 reads SGHRS; CDR2 reads YFSETQ. The CDR3 contains 16 residues. V was pared by 2 bases and J by 2 bases, with 8 bases of the junction left unmatched. The CDR3 loop reads CASSFDRGLLNTEAFF. The DNA for the CDR3 is TGCGCCAGCAGCTTCGACAGGGGCCTACTAAACACTGAAGCTTTCTTT.

The rearrangement links TRBV28 to TRBJ1-5; D remains unclear. Trimming took 6 bases from V and 1 from J, leaving 13 bases between them. The CDR3 is 15 amino acids. CDR1 is MDHEN and CDR2 is SYDVKM in the germline V gene. The CDR3 DNA reads as TGTGCCAGCAGCCTAAGAGGTGAGAGCAATCAGCCCCAGCATTTT. Its translation: CASSLRGESNQPQHF.

This chain joins TRBV9 and TRBJ2-7; D might be TRBD1 (7 bases). Trimming cost V 0 bases and J 5 bases, with 12 bases left between them. Germline V lookup: CDR1 SGDLS, CDR2 YYNGEE. This CDR3 region has 14 residues. The CDR3 here is CASSVGQGGNEQYF. The CDR3 DNA is TGTGCCAGCAGCGTAGGCCAGGGGGGTAACGAGCAGTACTTC.

The chain has TRBV19 and TRBJ2-5; 7 bases align to TRBD1. CDR1 and CDR2 from the germline V gene are LNHDA and SQIVND (reference sequence). The CDR3 covers 13 residues. The trim removed 7 bases at V and 2 bases at J, leaving 4 bases unmatched. CDR3 in DNA: TGTGCCAGTACCCCGGACAGGCAAGAGACCCAGTACTTC. It specifies CASTPDRQETQYF.

This clone was observed a handful of times. The rearrangement links TRBV10-3 to TRBJ1-1; D remains unclear. CDR1 is ENHRY and CDR2 is SYGVKD in the germline V gene. The CDR3 is 15 amino acids. V lost 0 bases and J 4 bases, leaving 12 bases between the germline ends. CDR3 protein: CAISESVLEGTEAFF. In DNA form, the CDR3 reads TGTGCCATCAGTGAGTCGGTGTTAGAGGGCACTGAAGCTTTCTTT.

This sequence joins TRBV19 and TRBJ2-7; 10 bases map to TRBD2. CDR3 length: 15 amino acids. J gave up 1 base and V 5 bases, and 5 bases lay outside the gene matches. From germline, CDR1 is LNHDA and CDR2 SQIVND (reference sequence). The CDR3 loop is CASSPASGGSYEQYF. In nucleotides, the CDR3 is TGTGCCAGTAGTCCCGCTAGCGGGGGTTCCTACGAGCAGTACTTC.

About this clone: One end of the junction varies from germline; a read error may be responsible. This chain links TRBV9 with TRBJ2-7; no firm D call. Germline CDR1 and CDR2: SGDLS and YYNGEE. The CDR3 runs to 12 residues. The CDR3 reads CASSPRPYERYF. CDR3 nucleotide sequence: TGTGCCAGCAGCCCCCGGCCCTACGAGCGGTACTTC.

The CDR3 DNA reads TGTGCCAGCAGTTACCGGCTAGTTTCAGATACGCAGTATTTT. Its protein is CASSYRLVSDTQYF. The V gene is TRBV6-6, the J gene TRBJ2-3; D is unclear. The CDR3 contains 14 residues. Trimming pared 2 bases from V and 4 bases from J, leaving 10 bases between. Per germline, CDR1 MNHNY and CDR2 SVGAGI (reference sequence).

This chain joins TRBV19 and TRBJ2-2; 7 positions agree with TRBD2. J lost 4 bases, V lost 4 bases, and 9 bases had no gene match. Looked up from germline, CDR1 is LNHDA and CDR2 is SQIVND (reference sequence). This CDR3 has 16 amino acids. The CDR3 reads CASSTPMRGSTGELFF. CDR3 DNA sequence: TGTGCCAGTAGTACCCCGATGCGGGGGAGCACCGGGGAGCTGTTTTTT.

The rearrangement uses TRBV19 and TRBJ2-2, with a possible D match to TRBD2 (5 bases). This CDR3 region has 14 residues. Germline values: CDR1 LNHDA, CDR2 SQIVND (reference sequence). V lost 5 bases and J lost 3, with 10 bases in between. The CDR3 sequence is CASSWTLHTGELFF. As DNA, the CDR3 is TGTGCCAGTAGTTGGACTCTTCACACCGGGGAGCTGTTTTTT.

CDR3 nucleotide sequence: TGCGCCAGCAGCCAAGACTGGAGTGGCAGATATGGCTACACCTTC. It is translated as CASSQDWSGRYGYTF. The chain combines TRBV4-3 with TRBJ1-2; D remains unclear. Germline values: CDR1 LGHNA, CDR2 YSLEER. The germline V and J ends were trimmed by 0 bases and 5 bases, with 13 bases remaining between them. The CDR3 is 15 amino acids.

The V gene is TRBV4-3, the J gene TRBJ1-4, with 7 nucleotides matching TRBD1. Germline V gene sequence: CDR1 LGHNA, CDR2 YSLEER. The junction had 11 bases not matched to a gene; V was cut back by 1 base and J by 6 bases. The CDR3 sequence is 17 residues long. The CDR3 sequence: CASSQVAGSGGYEKLFF. The CDR3 nucleotides are TGCGCCAGCAGCCAAGTTGCGGGGTCAGGGGGTTATGAAAAACTGTTTTTT.

This clone was observed once. The chain recombines TRBV18 with TRBJ1-1; 9 bases are a match to TRBD1. The CDR3 has 15 amino acids. Per germline, CDR1 KGHSH and CDR2 LQKENI. The ends lost 2 bases at V and 4 bases at J; junction bases unmatched: 5. The CDR3 DNA reads as TGTGCCAGCTCACCAGCGACAGGGGGTATCACTGAAGCTTTCTTT. Encoded protein: CASSPATGGITEAFF.

V gene TRBV5-1 combines with J gene TRBJ1-3, with D possibly being TRBD1 (6 bases). The CDR3 is made up of 16 amino acids. The germline gives CDR1 SGHRS, CDR2 YFSETQ. V lost 4 bases to trimming and J lost 4 bases, with 18 bases between them. Written as DNA, the CDR3 is TGCGCCAGCAGCCCTGTCTCAGGGCAGGGGGGAAACACCATATATTTT. This sequence encodes CASSPVSGQGGNTIYF.

The count of this clone is one. V is TRBV27 and J is TRBJ2-3; maybe TRBD2 (7 bases). Germline-derived CDR1 and CDR2 are MNHEY and SMNVEV (reference sequence). V gave up 3 bases and J gave up 2 bases, with 12 bases separating them. CDR3 length equals 15 residues. As DNA, the CDR3 is TGTGCCAGCAGTTTTGGCGGGGGCTTCACAGATACGCAGTATTTT. It yields the protein CASSFGGGFTDTQYF.

The V and J genes are TRBV7-6 and TRBJ2-5; 9 bases agree with TRBD2. The CDR3 runs 15 residues. The V gene's germline CDR1 is SGHVS and CDR2 FNYEAQ. Trimming removed 6 bases from V and 7 bases from J; junction bases left unmatched: 12. CDR3 loop: CASSSPSGTDGTQYF. For the CDR3, the DNA is TGTGCCAGCAGTTCCCCTAGCGGGACGGACGGGACCCAGTACTTC.

The genes are TRBV4-1 and TRBJ1-1; D unresolved. This CDR3 has 15 amino acids. V was trimmed by 3 bases and J by 3 bases, leaving 14 bases between them. Germline V lookup: CDR1 MGHRA, CDR2 YSYEKL. Here the CDR3 DNA reads TGCGCCAGCAGCCAGTATACTACTACCTACACTGAAGCTTTCTTT. Protein product: CASSQYTTTYTEAFF.

The gene calls are TRBV4-2 and TRBJ2-2, with TRBD2 identical over 10 bases. This CDR3 has 15 residues. Per germline, CDR1 LGHNA and CDR2 YNFKEQ. V gave up 3 bases and J gave up 6 bases; unmatched junction bases: 4. Written as DNA, the CDR3 is TGTGCCAGCAGCCACCAGCGGGGGGGCCCCGGGGAGCTGTTTTTT. Translating it yields CASSHQRGGPGELFF.

Written as DNA, the CDR3 is TGCAGCGTTGAAGAGGGCAGGGGCAATGAGCAGTTCTTC. Translation: CSVEEGRGNEQFF. The rearrangement uses TRBV29-1 and TRBJ2-1, with D possibly matching TRBD1 (6 bases). There are 13 residues in the CDR3. The germline V and J ends were trimmed by 0 bases and 6 bases, with 9 bases remaining between them. Germline-derived CDR1 and CDR2 are SQVTM and ANQGSEA.

The rearrangement joins TRBV20-1 to TRBJ1-2; TRBD1 is a possible D gene (5 bases). The V gene's germline CDR1 is DFQATT and CDR2 SNEGSKA (reference sequence). V lost 3 bases and J 6 bases, leaving 8 bases between the germline ends. The CDR3 is 11 amino acids. CDR3 nucleotides: TGCAGTGCTAGGTTAGGGGATGGCTACACCTTC. This encodes CSARLGDGYTF.

This rearrangement joins TRBV7-9 to TRBJ2-5; 12 bases agree with TRBD2. This CDR3 has 17 residues. Germline CDR1 is SEHNR and CDR2 is FQNEAQ (reference sequence). V shed 5 bases, J shed 2 bases, and the junction held 9 bases outside the gene matches. CDR3 in amino acids: CASSPTLAGGPQETQYF. The CDR3 DNA is TGTGCCAGCAGCCCTACTCTAGCGGGGGGGCCGCAAGAGACCCAGTACTTC.

The table lists this clone with a few counts. V is TRBV21-1 and J is TRBJ1-6; TRBD1, the D gene given by the table, was not confirmed from the DNA. TRBV21-1 is described as a pseudogene. CDR3 length: 16 amino acids. The CDR3 loop reads CASRPVIAGADSPLHF. CDR3 in DNA: TGTGCCAGCAGACCTGTGATCGCAGGGGCAGATTCACCCCTCCACTTT.

V and J are TRBV28 and TRBJ2-1; D gene unclear. Germline CDR1 MDHEN, CDR2 SYDVKM. V lost 6 bases, J lost 6 bases, and 6 bases lay in between. This CDR3 has 11 residues. The CDR3 coding sequence is TGTGCCAGCAGCCCCTCCAATGAGCAGTTCTTC. Translating it yields CASSPSNEQFF.

CDR3 coding DNA: TGTGCCAGCAGTTACGGGGGTCGCGAGCAGTACTTC. It codes for CASSYGGREQYF. The chain uses TRBV5-4 and TRBJ2-7; TRBD2 is a possible D gene (6 bases). Trimming removed 5 bases at V and 6 bases at J, with 12 bases between. Germline lookup yields CDR1 SGHNT and CDR2 YYREEE (reference sequence). The CDR3 is made up of 12 amino acids.

This CDR3 is CASSFLYRGTGKVYEQYF. The CDR3 DNA is TGTGCCAGCAGTTTCCTCTATCGCGGGACAGGGAAGGTTTACGAGCAGTACTTC. The chain couples TRBV27 to TRBJ2-5; 9 bases line up with TRBD1. Near its end, the DNA agrees better with TRBJ2-7, so the J call may be wrong. Germline-derived CDR1 and CDR2 are MNHEY and SMNVEV (reference sequence). This CDR3 contains 18 residues.

This chain links TRBV7-2 with TRBJ2-3, with D possibly being TRBD2 (6 bases). The CDR3 consists of 15 residues. Trimming pared 5 bases from V and 5 bases from J, leaving 17 bases between. Germline CDR1 reads SGHTA; CDR2 reads FQGNSA. The CDR3 sequence is CASSPPSAQGDTQYF. DNA of the CDR3: TGTGCCAGCAGCCCTCCTAGCGCTCAGGGAGATACGCAGTATTTT.

With respect to this clone: The sample carries other DNA sequences with the same CDR3. The genes are TRBV19 and TRBJ1-1, with D maybe TRBD1 (5 bases). The CDR3 totals 14 residues. CDR1 LNHDA and CDR2 SQIVND come from the germline V gene (reference sequence). The V and J ends lost 3 bases and 2 bases respectively, with 10 bases between them. CDR3 DNA: TGTGCCAGTAGTATTGGGGCGGGAAACACTGAAGCTTTCTTT. The encoded protein is CASSIGAGNTEAFF. The full variable domain, its missing parts supplied by reference TRBV19 and TRBJ1-1, is DGGITQSPKYLFRKEGQNVTLSCEQNLNHDAMYWYRQDPGQGLRLIYYSQIVNDFQKGDIAEGYSVSREKKESFPLTVTSAQKNPTAFYLCASSIGAGNTEAFFGQGTRLTVV.

The chain carries TRBV27 and TRBJ2-1; 9 bases are a match to TRBD1. Trimming took 2 bases from V and 9 from J; bases not matched to a gene: 5. CDR3 length: 14 residues. Looked up from germline, CDR1 is MNHEY and CDR2 is SMNVEV (reference sequence). CDR3 loop: CASSLAETGGEQFF. The CDR3 DNA follows: TGTGCCAGCAGTTTAGCCGAGACAGGGGGTGAGCAGTTCTTC.

This clone was counted once. The rearrangement uses TRBV7-2 and TRBJ2-7; 8 nucleotides agree with TRBD1. The V gene end was trimmed by 5 bases and the J gene end by 6 bases; junction bases not matched to a gene: 3. Germline lookup yields CDR1 SGHTA and CDR2 FQGNSA. CDR3 length equals 12 residues. CDR3 amino acids: CASSTTGVEQYF. DNA of the CDR3: TGTGCCAGCAGCACGACAGGGGTCGAGCAGTACTTC.

V is TRBV27 and J is TRBJ1-2; D not resolved. The CDR3 spans 18 residues. The V gene lost 0 bases and the J gene lost 2 bases, with 19 bases spanning the gap. CDR1 MNHEY and CDR2 SMNVEV come from the germline V gene (reference sequence). CDR3 in DNA: TGTGCCAGCAGTTTATCACTGCTGCGTGCAGGTGCCAACTATGGCTACACCTTC. It codes for CASSLSLLRAGANYGYTF.